A selection of T cell receptor beta chains follows, all from one sample in a study of T cell responses to AZD1222 COVID-19 vaccine. Using immunoSEQ multiplex PCR, the repertoire was profiled, and TCRdb retains in-frame clones only, with some absent. The sample lists 130,000 to 150,000 clones, about 91% occurring once. Sequenced material: peripheral blood, taken on day 0 of AZD1222 vaccination. The origin of the receptors is an adult in good health. Both conserved end residues are part of each CDR3. D genes are given only for firm matches. Clone size is shown for a subset of rows, as once, few, many or a class of expanded clone.

TRBV27,.,.,TRBJ2-2,TGTGCCAGCAGACAGGCCCCCGGGGAGCTGTTTTTT,CASRQAPGELFF
TRBV4-3,.,.,TRBJ1-2,TGCGCCAGCAGTCCTCTTTCCCGTAGCTATGGCTACACCTTC,CASSPLSRSYGYTF
TRBV14,TRBD1,.,TRBJ1-1,TGTGCCAGCAGCCACCGGGACAGGGGGAGCTCGGAAGCTTTCTTT,CASSHRDRGSSEAFF
TRBV2,TRBD1,.,TRBJ1-5,TGTGCCAGCAGTTGGGACAGTCGTAGCAATCAGCCCCAGCATTTT,CASSWDSRSNQPQHF
TRBV9,TRBD1,.,TRBJ1-2,TGTGCCAGCAGCTCTGAACCGACAGGGGAAGGCTACACCTTC,CASSSEPTGEGYTF
TRBV9,.,.,TRBJ1-3,TGTGCCAGCAGCATCACTGGAAACACCATATATTTT,CASSITGNTIYF
TRBV12-3/TRBV12-4,.,.,TRBJ1-1,TGTGCCAGCAGTTTAGGTAGGGACACTGAAGCTTTCTTT,CASSLGRDTEAFF
TRBV28,TRBD1,.,TRBJ2-3,TGTGCCAGCAGTTCGAGGGACAGTGCCACAGATACGCAGTATTTT,CASSSRDSATDTQYF
TRBV7-6,TRBD2,.,TRBJ2-7,TGTGCCAGCAGCGCGGGACTAGCGGGAGGTGCCTCCTACGAGCAGTACTTC,CASSAGLAGGASYEQYF
TRBV28,TRBD2,.,TRBJ2-3,TGTGCCAGCAGTACCCTACTAGCGGGTGGAGTAGATACGCAGTATTTT,CASSTLLAGGVDTQYF
TRBV11-2,TRBD1,.,TRBJ2-5,TGTGCCAGCAGCTTGGGCGGACAGGGGGGGGAGACCCAGTACTTC,CASSLGGQGGETQYF
TRBV5-1,.,.,TRBJ1-2,TGCGCCAGCAGCTTGGGCCCTTCGGGGGTTGGAAACTATGGCTACACCTTC,CASSLGPSGVGNYGYTF
TRBV7-2,TRBD2,.,TRBJ2-3,TGTGCCAGCAGCTTAGCTGGGACTAGCGGGATAGATACGCAGTATTTT,CASSLAGTSGIDTQYF
TRBV14,TRBD2,once,TRBJ2-2,TGTGCCAGCAGCCCTATGGGACTAGAGGTCACCGGGGAGCTGTTTTTT,CASSPMGLEVTGELFF
TRBV4-1,TRBD1,.,TRBJ2-2,TGCGCCAGCAGCCAACCCCCTGGACAGGGTGGAACCGGGGAGCTGTTTTTT,CASSQPPGQGGTGELFF
TRBV9,TRBD2,.,TRBJ2-5,TGTGCCAGCAGCGTAGCTAGCGGGGGGGCCGGGGTAGAGACCCAGTACTTC,CASSVASGGAGVETQYF
TRBV7-9,.,.,TRBJ1-1,TGTGCCAGCAGCCCCCGCACGGGCGTAGCTTTCTTT,CASSPRTGVAFF
TRBV28,.,.,TRBJ1-2,TGTGCCAGCAGTAACAGGGCGGGGGGTGGCTACACCTTC,CASSNRAGGGYTF
TRBV28,.,.,TRBJ1-2,TGTGCCAGCAGGCCCTATGAGGGTAGTGGCTACACCTTC,CASRPYEGSGYTF
TRBV19,.,.,TRBJ1-1,TGTGCCAGTAGTAGAAGCCCAGGGGTCGGTGAAGCTTTCTTT,CASSRSPGVGEAFF
TRBV21-1,.,.,TRBJ1-5,TGTGCCAGCAGCAAAGCGCAGGGATTCGTAAACAATCAGCCCCAGCATTTT,CASSKAQGFVNNQPQHF
TRBV6-5,.,.,TRBJ1-6,TGTGCCAGCAGATACGGACAAAATAATTCACCCCTCCACTTT,CASRYGQNNSPLHF
TRBV11-3,TRBD2,.,TRBJ2-2,TGTGCCAGCAGCGACGGGGGGGCGAACACCGGGGAGCTGTTTTTT,CASSDGGANTGELFF
TRBV7-8,.,.,TRBJ2-3,TGTGCCAGCAGCTTGCCAGATACGCAGTATTTT,CASSLPDTQYF
TRBV5-1,.,.,TRBJ1-2,TGCGCCAGCAGCTTAGCGGGCTATGGCTACACCTTC,CASSLAGYGYTF
TRBV11-3,TRBD1,.,TRBJ1-2,TGTGCCAGCAGCTATCAATCACGGGACAGGGTGATCGACTATGGCTACACCTTC,CASSYQSRDRVIDYGYTF
TRBV19,.,.,TRBJ2-2,TGTGCCAGTAGTATCGCCTCGAACACCGGGGAGCTGTTTTTT,CASSIASNTGELFF
TRBV5-4,.,once,TRBJ2-4,TGTGCCAGCAGCTTTAAGGGGGGTAATGAGAGCATTCAGTACTTC,CASSFKGGNESIQYF
TRBV20-1,.,.,TRBJ1-4,TGCAGTGCTAGAAAGAATGAAAAACTGTTTTTT,CSARKNEKLFF
TRBV29-1,TRBD2,.,TRBJ2-1,TGCAGCGTCGACGGACTAGCGGGGGGCCTTGAGCAGTTCTTC,CSVDGLAGGLEQFF
TRBV3-1/TRBV3-2,.,.,TRBJ1-3,TGTGCCAGCAGCCAAGAAAAACGGGGGGCGATAAGAAACACCATATATTTT,CASSQEKRGAIRNTIYF
TRBV11-3,TRBD1,.,TRBJ1-1,TGTGCCAGCAGCTTAGCACAGGGGCGGATGACTGAAGCTTTCTTT,CASSLAQGRMTEAFF
TRBV19,.,once,TRBJ1-2,TGTGCCAGTAGTATCTCACTTACCTATGGCTACACCTTC,CASSISLTYGYTF
TRBV7-2,.,.,TRBJ1-3,TGTGCCAGCAGCTTACAGGGTTCTGGAAACACCATATATTTT,CASSLQGSGNTIYF
TRBV11-2,.,.,TRBJ1-2,TGTGCCAGCACCCTTTCCAGGGTCGGCTACACCTTC,CASTLSRVGYTF
TRBV19,TRBD1,.,TRBJ1-2,TGTGCCAGTAGAAATATAGGGGACAGAACCCTCTACACCTTC,CASRNIGDRTLYTF
TRBV5-5,.,.,TRBJ2-7,TGTGCCAGCAGCATAGGGTTCTACGAGCAGTACTTC,CASSIGFYEQYF
TRBV13,.,.,TRBJ2-3,TGTGCCAGCAGCTTAGACAGATTCACAGATACGCAGTATTTT,CASSLDRFTDTQYF
TRBV6-4,TRBD2,.,TRBJ2-1,TGTGCCAGCAAACAGTCGAGCGGGGGGGCCGGTGAGCAGTTCTTC,CASKQSSGGAGEQFF
TRBV4-1,TRBD1,.,TRBJ1-2,TGCGCCAGCGGAATACAGGGGGCGAGCGGCTACACCTTC,CASGIQGASGYTF
TRBV30,TRBD1,.,TRBJ1-4,TGTGCCTGGGGAGACAGGGCCGGCGGTAATGAAAAACTGTTTTTT,CAWGDRAGGNEKLFF
TRBV2,.,.,TRBJ1-1,TGTGCCAGCAACGAGGTGGGGAAAGCTTTCTTT,CASNEVGKAFF
TRBV7-3,.,.,TRBJ2-1,TGTGCCAGCAGCCTCGCAGGCCCCGGGACCTACAATGAGCAGTTCTTC,CASSLAGPGTYNEQFF
TRBV7-9,.,once,TRBJ2-1,TGTGCCAGCAGCTTATTTATTAGGCATGAGCAGTTCTTC,CASSLFIRHEQFF
TRBV13,.,.,TRBJ1-1,TGTGCCAGCAGCTTAGGTGAACAGGGCGGCACTGAAGCTTTCTTT,CASSLGEQGGTEAFF
TRBV28,TRBD2,.,TRBJ2-1,TGTGCCAGCAGTTTATCTAGCGGGACCCTAGATGAGCAGTTCTTC,CASSLSSGTLDEQFF
TRBV7-2,.,.,TRBJ1-2,TGTGCCAGCAGCTTAGGTTCGGCGCACACTTCGCGGTACAGCGGCTACACCTTC,CASSLGSAHTSRYSGYTF
TRBV19,.,few,TRBJ2-7,TGTGCCAGTAGGCCAGCTATCGGCGCCTACGAGCAGTACTTC,CASRPAIGAYEQYF
TRBV10-2,.,.,TRBJ1-1,TGCGCCACCCGGGGGGGAGGGAACACTGAAGCTTTCTTT,CATRGGGNTEAFF
TRBV7-3,.,once,TRBJ2-1,TGTGCCAGCAGCCCCCAGACAGGGAGGGGTTACAATGAGCAGTTCTTC,CASSPQTGRGYNEQFF
TRBV9,.,once,TRBJ2-3,TGTGCCAGCAGCGTAGGAGGACTATCGTGGACAGATACGCAGTATTTT,CASSVGGLSWTDTQYF
TRBV9,.,.,TRBJ1-4,TGTGCCAGCAGCGAAAGTACAACTAATGAAAAACTGTTTTTT,CASSESTTNEKLFF